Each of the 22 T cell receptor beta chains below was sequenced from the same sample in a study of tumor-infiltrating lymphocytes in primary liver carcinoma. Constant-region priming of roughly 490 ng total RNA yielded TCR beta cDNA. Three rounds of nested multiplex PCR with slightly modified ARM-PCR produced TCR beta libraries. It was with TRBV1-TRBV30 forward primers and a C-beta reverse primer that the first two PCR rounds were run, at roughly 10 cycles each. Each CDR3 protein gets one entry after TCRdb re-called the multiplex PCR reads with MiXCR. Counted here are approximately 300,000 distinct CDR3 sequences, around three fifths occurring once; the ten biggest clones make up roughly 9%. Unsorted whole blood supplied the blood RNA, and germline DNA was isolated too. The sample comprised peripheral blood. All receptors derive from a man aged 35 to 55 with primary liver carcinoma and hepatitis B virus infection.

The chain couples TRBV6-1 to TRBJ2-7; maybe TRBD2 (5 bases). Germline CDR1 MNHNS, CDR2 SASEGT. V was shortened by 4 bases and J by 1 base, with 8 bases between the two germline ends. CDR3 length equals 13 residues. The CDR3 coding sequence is TGTGCCAGCAGTGTGGACTTATCCTACGAGCAGTACTTC. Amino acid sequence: CASSVDLSYEQYF.

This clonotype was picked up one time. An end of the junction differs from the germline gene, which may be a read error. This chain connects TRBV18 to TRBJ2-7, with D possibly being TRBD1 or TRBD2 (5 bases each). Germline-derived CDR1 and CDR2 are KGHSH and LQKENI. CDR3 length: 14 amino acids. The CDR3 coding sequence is TGTGCCATCTCACCAACTTCGGGGCCCAACGAGCAGTACTTC. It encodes CAISPTSGPNEQYF.

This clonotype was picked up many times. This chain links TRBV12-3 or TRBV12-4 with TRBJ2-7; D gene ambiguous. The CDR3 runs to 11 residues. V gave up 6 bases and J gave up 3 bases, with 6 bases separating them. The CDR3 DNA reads TGTGCCAGCAGGAGAGGCTACGAGCAGTACTTC. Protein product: CASRRGYEQYF.

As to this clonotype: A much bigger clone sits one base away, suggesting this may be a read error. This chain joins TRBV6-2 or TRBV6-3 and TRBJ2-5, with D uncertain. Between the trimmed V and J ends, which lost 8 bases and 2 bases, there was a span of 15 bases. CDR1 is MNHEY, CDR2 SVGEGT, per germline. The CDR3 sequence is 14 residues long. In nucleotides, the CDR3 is TGTGCCAGCGGAAGGCCTTCGGTACAAGAGACCCAGTACTTC. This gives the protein CASGRPSVQETQYF.

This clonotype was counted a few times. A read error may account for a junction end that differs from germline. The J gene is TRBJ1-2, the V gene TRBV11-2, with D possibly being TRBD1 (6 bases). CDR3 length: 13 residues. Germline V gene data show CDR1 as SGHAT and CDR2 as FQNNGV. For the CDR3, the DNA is TGTGCCGGCAGCTTTGACAGGAGCTATGGCTACACCTTC. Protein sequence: CAGSFDRSYGYTF.

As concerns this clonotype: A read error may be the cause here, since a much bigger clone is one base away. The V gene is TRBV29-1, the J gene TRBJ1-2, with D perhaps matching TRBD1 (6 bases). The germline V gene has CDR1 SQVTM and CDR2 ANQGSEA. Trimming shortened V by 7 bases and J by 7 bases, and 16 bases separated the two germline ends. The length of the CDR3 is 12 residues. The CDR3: CSARTVRPGYTF. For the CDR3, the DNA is TGCAGCGCCCGGACAGTCCGCCCTGGCTACACCTTC.

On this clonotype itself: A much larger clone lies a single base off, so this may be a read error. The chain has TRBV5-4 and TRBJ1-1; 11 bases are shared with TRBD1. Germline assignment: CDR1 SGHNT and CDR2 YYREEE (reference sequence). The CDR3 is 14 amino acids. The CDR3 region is CPSSWGQGDTEAFF. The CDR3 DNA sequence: TGTCCCAGCAGCTGGGGACAGGGGGACACTGAAGCTTTCTTT.

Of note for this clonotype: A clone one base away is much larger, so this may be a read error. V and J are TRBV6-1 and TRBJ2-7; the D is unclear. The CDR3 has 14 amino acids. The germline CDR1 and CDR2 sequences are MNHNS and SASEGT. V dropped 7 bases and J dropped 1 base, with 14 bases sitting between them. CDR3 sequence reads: CASTAFGVSYEQYF. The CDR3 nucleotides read TGTGCCAGCACTGCTTTTGGGGTTTCCTACGAGCAGTACTTC.

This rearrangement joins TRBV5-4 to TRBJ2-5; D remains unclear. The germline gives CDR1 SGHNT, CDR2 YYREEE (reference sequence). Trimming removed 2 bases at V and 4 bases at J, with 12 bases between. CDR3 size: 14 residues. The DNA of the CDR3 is TGTGCCAGCAGCTTAGTGGGGAAGGGAGAGACCCAGTACTTC. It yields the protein CASSLVGKGETQYF.

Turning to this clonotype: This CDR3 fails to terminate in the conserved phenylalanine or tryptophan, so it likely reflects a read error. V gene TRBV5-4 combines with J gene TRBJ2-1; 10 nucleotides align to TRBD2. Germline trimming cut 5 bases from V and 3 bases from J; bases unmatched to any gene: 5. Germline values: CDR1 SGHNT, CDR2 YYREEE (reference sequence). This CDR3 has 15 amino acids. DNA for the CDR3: TGTGCCAGCAGTCCCGGACTAGCGGACTACAATGAGCAGTTCTCC. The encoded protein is CASSPGLADYNEQFS.

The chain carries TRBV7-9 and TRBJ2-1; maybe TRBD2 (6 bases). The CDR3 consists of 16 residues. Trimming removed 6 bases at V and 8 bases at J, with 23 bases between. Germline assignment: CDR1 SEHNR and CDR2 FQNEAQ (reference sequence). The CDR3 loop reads CASRKLTGVNLDEQFF. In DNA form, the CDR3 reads TGTGCCAGCAGAAAACTAACGGGAGTCAATCTTGATGAGCAGTTCTTC.

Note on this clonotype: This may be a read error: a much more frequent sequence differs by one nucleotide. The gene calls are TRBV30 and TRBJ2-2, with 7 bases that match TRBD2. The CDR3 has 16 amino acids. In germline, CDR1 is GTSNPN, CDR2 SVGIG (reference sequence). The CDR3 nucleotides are TGTGTCTGGAGTGTTTTACGTGGGAGGGGCACCGGGGAGCTGTTTTTT. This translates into CVWSVLRGRGTGELFF.

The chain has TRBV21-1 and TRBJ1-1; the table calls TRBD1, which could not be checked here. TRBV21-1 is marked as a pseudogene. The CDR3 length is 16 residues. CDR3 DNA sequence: TGTGCCAGCAGCAATGATCCCCCCCACAGGGGGACTGAAGCTTTCTTT. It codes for CASSNDPPHRGTEAFF.

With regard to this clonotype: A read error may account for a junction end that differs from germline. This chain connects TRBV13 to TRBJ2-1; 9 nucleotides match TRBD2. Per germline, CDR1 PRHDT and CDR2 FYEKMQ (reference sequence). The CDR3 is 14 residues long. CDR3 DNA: TGTGCCAGCAGCTTAAGGGTAACTAGCGGGCAACAACTCTTC. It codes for CASSLRVTSGQQLF.

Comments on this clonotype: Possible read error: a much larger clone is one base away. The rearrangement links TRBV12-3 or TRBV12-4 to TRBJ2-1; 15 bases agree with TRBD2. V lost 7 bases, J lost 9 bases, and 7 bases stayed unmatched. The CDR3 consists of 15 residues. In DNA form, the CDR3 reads TGTGCCAGCACCTCGGGACTAGCGGGAGGTCGTGAGCAGTTCTTC. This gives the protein CASTSGLAGGREQFF.

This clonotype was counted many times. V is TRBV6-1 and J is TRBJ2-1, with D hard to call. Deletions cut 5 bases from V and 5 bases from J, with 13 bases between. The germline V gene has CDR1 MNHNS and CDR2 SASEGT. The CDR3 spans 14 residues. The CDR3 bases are TGTGCCAGCAGTCTTCGACTGGGAAACAATGAGCAGTTCTTC. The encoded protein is CASSLRLGNNEQFF.

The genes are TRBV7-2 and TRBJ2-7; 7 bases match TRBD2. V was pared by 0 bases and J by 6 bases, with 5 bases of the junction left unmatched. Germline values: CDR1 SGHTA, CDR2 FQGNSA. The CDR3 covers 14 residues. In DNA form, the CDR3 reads TGTGCCAGCAGCTTAGCGGGAGGGCAGGGCGAGCAGTACTTC. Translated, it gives CASSLAGGQGEQYF.

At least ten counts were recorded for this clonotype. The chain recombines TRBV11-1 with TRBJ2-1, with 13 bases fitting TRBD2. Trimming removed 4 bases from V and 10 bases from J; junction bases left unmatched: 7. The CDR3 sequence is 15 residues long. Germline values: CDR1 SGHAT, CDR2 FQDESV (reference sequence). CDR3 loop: CASSSIGLAGVEQFF. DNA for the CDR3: TGTGCCAGCAGCTCTATCGGACTAGCGGGAGTGGAGCAGTTCTTC. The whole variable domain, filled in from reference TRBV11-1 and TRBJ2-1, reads EAEVAQSPRYKITEKSQAVAFWCDPISGHATLYWYRQILGQGPELLVQFQDESVVDDSQLPKDRFSAERLKGVDSTLKIQPAELGDSAMYLCASSSIGLAGVEQFFGPGTRLTVL.

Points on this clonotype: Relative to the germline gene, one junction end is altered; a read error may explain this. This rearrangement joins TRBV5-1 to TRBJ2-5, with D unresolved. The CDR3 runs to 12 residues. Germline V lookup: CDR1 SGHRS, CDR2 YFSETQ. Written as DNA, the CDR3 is TGCCCCAGCTTCTTAGTTCAAGCGACCCAGTACTTC. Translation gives CPSFLVQATQYF.

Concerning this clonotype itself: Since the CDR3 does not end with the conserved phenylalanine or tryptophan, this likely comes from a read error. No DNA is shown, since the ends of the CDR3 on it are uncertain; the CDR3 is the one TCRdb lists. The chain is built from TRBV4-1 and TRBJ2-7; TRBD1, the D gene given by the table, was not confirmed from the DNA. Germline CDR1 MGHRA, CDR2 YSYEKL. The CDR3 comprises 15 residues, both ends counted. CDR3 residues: CASRQEPQAGRRGYY.

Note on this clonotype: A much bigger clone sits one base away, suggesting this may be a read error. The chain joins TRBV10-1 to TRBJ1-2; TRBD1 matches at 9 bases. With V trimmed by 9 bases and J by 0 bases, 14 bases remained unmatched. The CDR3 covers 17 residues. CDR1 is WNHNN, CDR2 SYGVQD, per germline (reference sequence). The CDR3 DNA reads TGCGCCAGTTATCAGGGACAGGGAAATTCCCCTAACTATGGCTACACCTTC. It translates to CASYQGQGNSPNYGYTF.

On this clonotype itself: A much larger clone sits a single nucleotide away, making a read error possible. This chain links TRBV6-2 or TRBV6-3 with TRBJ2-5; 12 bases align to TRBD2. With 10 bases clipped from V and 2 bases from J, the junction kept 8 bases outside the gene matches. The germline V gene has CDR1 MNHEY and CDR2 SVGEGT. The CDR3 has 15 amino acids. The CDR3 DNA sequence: TGTGCCAACAGCCTCGGGACTAGCGGGCAAGAGACCCAGTACTTC. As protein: CANSLGTSGQETQYF.